This TCR beta chain was profiled in a study of shared clonotypes between healthy human individuals (dated by TCRdb to the early 2020s). Some background on the complete study: The cohort included three men and a couple of women between 18 and 49 years of age. Each donor's leukapheresis produced roughly between roughly 0.85 and 10 billion PBMCs. Per donor, three plates each were used for CD4 naive and CD4 memory, two for CD8 naive, and one for CD8 memory. Libraries were prepared and TCR repertoires were sequenced by different laboratories using diverse techniques, in order to increase sequencing depth and limit assay-specific biases. Blood TCR repertoires of about five healthy adults were deeply sequenced to estimate repertoire size and the extent of clonotype sharing between individuals. General study outcomes and caveats: Pairwise subsampling indicated that sequencing depth was expected to affect the degree of clonotype sharing among donors. Compared with non-shared clonotypes, the clonotypes found in all four sorted-subset donors had higher generation probabilities. Rarefaction of sorted-subset datasets indicated incomplete sequencing despite the large sequencing depth. Larger estimated clonotype richness was generally found for naive subsets than for memory subsets. Only blood was sampled, and tissue TCR repertoires likely differ from those in blood. When a handful of donors were compared, the shared fraction of clonotypes was around 4.6% for naive CD4, roughly 3.4% for naive CD8, more than 2% for memory CD4, and less than 0.45% for memory CD8. The small number of donors limited the genetic and exposure-history diversity represented.

Donors were healthy HIV-negative adults with no recently reported acute infections or vaccinations. Every donor was a Caucasian adult residing in Nashville, Tennessee, USA. CD4+ T cells were enriched through magnetic negative selection, after which naive cells were positively selected on CD45RA and the remaining negative fraction served as the memory subset. After blood collection by leukapheresis, PBMCs were isolated using Ficoll-Histopaque density gradient centrifugation and then cryopreserved in the vapor phase of liquid nitrogen. Purity and quantity of every magnetically sorted T cell population were checked by analytical flow cytometry. Genomic DNA was isolated from every sorted fraction and measured by UV absorbance on a Nanodrop 2000c. The CDR3 sequence holds 14 residues, the cysteine and phenylalanine included. The CDR3 DNA has 42 bases and is translated from base 1. Sequences SGDLS (CDR1) and YYNGEE (CDR2) are obtained from the germline V gene. V is shortened by 4 bases, J by 1 base, and the region joining them spans 11 bases.

Comment on this clone: Its antigen target is currently unknown. No much larger clone is present one base from it, and per-base qualities are unavailable.

TCR CDR3 regions were amplified from genomic DNA by multiplex PCR using the deep immunoSEQ assay. For each cell subset, the extracted genomic DNA was distributed evenly across all wells of several immunoSEQ 96-well plates, and each plate served as one replicate. Each replicate PCR for sorted subsets received around 200 ng genomic DNA, equal to roughly 30,000 T cell genomes. Purified libraries were measured with a Qubit 3.0 fluorometer, size-checked on a Bioanalyzer 2100, and measured again with the KAPA Library Quantification kit. Every immunoSEQ 96-well plate was sequenced on a dedicated single-read 150-cycle Illumina NextSeq 550 flow cell. Per the original workflow: Because only junctional sequences without quality scores were contained in the immunoSEQ output, filtering matching that applied to full-length reads could not be performed. Sequences were annotated with PyIR, a Python wrapper for IgBLAST v1.9, and V/J genes and CDR3 were assigned using IMGT germline references. Reads with weak V/J assignments (E-value above 1e-6), missing CDR3, stop codons, out-of-frame junctions, or ambiguous translated residues were removed. V3J clonotypes were defined as sequences sharing an identical inferred V gene, J gene, and CDR3 amino acid sequence. To compute the percentage overlap between repertoires, the number of shared unique clonotypes was divided by the size of the smaller repertoire. RTK rarefaction, the Chao1 estimator, and Recon v2.1 estimates of unobserved clonotypes were used to assess repertoire richness. For all TCRbeta clonotypes obtained by the gDNA method from a few donors, generation probabilities were computed with OLGA. TCRdb stores this immuneACCESS table with in-frame sequences only. Part of the clones is absent; in the studies checked, under half of the shortfall reflects unresolved V genes, and no reason is known for the rest. V, J and clone size are those of that table, while D and trimming were read from the DNA. Present in this sample are around 990,000 clones, 77% of which were seen just once. The ten largest make up roughly 0.9% of the sample.

The V and J segments used are TRBV9 and TRBJ2-5, with a weak D call of TRBD2 (7 bases match). The clonotype comes from a man aged 18-30 years in good health. Some clones in this sample may be carry-over from other donors' samples. The sample comprised memory CD4+ T cells from PBMCs. Per the publication, the cell subset or site label means: CD45RA-negative fraction. The CDR3 in this case is CASSSRGAQETQYF. The nucleotide sequence is TGTGCCAGCAGCTCCCGGGGGGCCCAAGAGACCCAGTACTTC. Where the CDR3 stops, the reference TRBV9 and TRBJ2-5 genes take over; the full variable domain is DSGVTQTPKHLITATGQRVTLRCSPRSGDLSVYWYQQSLDQGLQFLIQYYNGEERAKGNILERFSAQQFPDLHSELNLSSLELGDSALYFCASSSRGAQETQYFGPGTRLLVL.